The 4 T cell receptor beta chains in this list originate from one sample, sequenced in a study of T cell responses to AZD1222 COVID-19 vaccine. Sequencing used immunoSEQ multiplex PCR; TCRdb keeps in-frame clones, though not all of them. Of about 140,000 clones listed, about 90% are singletons. This material consisted of peripheral blood, taken on day 0 of AZD1222 vaccination. These receptors were collected from an adult in good health.

The V gene is TRBV9, the J gene TRBJ1-6; 7 positions agree with TRBD1. Trimming at V came to 4 bases and at J to 5 bases, leaving 6 bases not matched to a gene. The CDR3 contains 15 residues. Germline V gives CDR1 SGDLS, CDR2 YYNGEE. CDR3 sequence reads: CASSLRDSNNSPLHF. In DNA form, the CDR3 reads TGTGCCAGCAGCCTCCGGGACAGCAATAATTCACCCCTCCACTTT.

The chain employs TRBV7-6 and TRBJ2-3, with D possibly matching TRBD2 (6 bases). V lost 5 bases and J 0 bases, leaving 12 bases between the germline ends. The CDR3 extends over 15 amino acids. The germline CDR1 and CDR2 sequences are SGHVS and FNYEAQ. The DNA for the CDR3 is TGTGCCAGCAGCAATACCGGGACTAGCACAGATACGCAGTATTTT. Its protein product is CASSNTGTSTDTQYF. The variable domain in full, completed from reference TRBV7-6 and TRBJ2-3, reads GAGVSQSPRYKVTKRGQDVALRCDPISGHVSLYWYRQALGQGPEFLTYFNYEAQQDKSGLPNDRFSAERPEGSISTLTIQRTEQRDSAMYRCASSNTGTSTDTQYFGPGTRLTVL.

The chain joins TRBV7-8 to TRBJ1-5; possibly TRBD1 for D (5 bases). In germline, CDR1 is SGHVS, CDR2 FQNEAQ. The V end was cut by 7 bases, the J end by 1 base, with 14 bases between. CDR3 length: 15 residues. The DNA for the CDR3 is TGTGCCAGCACCCGTGGGGGGGTAAGCAATCAGCCCCAGCATTTT. Encoded protein: CASTRGGVSNQPQHF.

The sample holds one count of this clone. V and J are TRBV7-2 and TRBJ2-1, with D perhaps given as TRBD1 or TRBD2 (5 bases each). V was shortened by 2 bases and J by 5 bases, with 7 bases between the two germline ends. The germline V gene encodes CDR1 SGHTA and CDR2 FQGNSA. The CDR3 extends over 13 amino acids. Written as DNA, the CDR3 is TGTGCCAGCAGCTTAATGGGGGACAATGAGCAGTTCTTC. Protein product: CASSLMGDNEQFF.